This entry lists 21 T cell receptor beta chains sequenced from one sample in a study of a mutant IDH1 vaccine in newly diagnosed glioma. What these receptors recognize is not known. Stated time point: week 11, during vaccination. The vaccine gave 300 ug of a 20-mer mutant IDH1 peptide subcutaneously per dose. Clones were read by immunoSEQ multiplex PCR, and TCRdb kept only the in-frame ones, dropping some. The repertoire consists of 60,000 or so clones, with approximately 91% occurring once and the leading ten covering roughly 2.1%. The input for sequencing was PBMCs, taken from a glioma patient whose treatment included an IDH1 peptide vaccine. These receptors were collected from a man aged 35 to 55 with glioma.

This sequence joins TRBV7-9 and TRBJ2-5; the match to TRBD2 covers 14 bases. V lost 0 bases to trimming and J lost 4 bases; unmatched junction nucleotides: 1. Germline lookup yields CDR1 SEHNR and CDR2 FQNEAQ (reference sequence). CDR3 length: 16 amino acids. The CDR3 nucleotides are TGTGCCAGCAGCTTAGCCGGGACTAGCGGGGGAGAGACCCAGTACTTC. Protein sequence: CASSLAGTSGGETQYF.

In this sample, this clone turned up once. The chain employs TRBV28 and TRBJ2-5; 12 positions match TRBD2. Germline V CDR1 and CDR2: MDHEN, SYDVKM. The J segment lost 4 bases and the V segment lost 1 base, leaving 10 bases of the junction unmatched. The CDR3 loop spans 18 amino acids. The CDR3 DNA follows: TGTGCCAGCAGTTTATTAGCTCAACTAGCGGGAGGAGGAGAGACCCAGTACTTC. This codes for CASSLLAQLAGGGETQYF.

The V and J genes are TRBV21-1 and TRBJ1-1; the table's D call, TRBD1, has no DNA check behind it. TRBV21-1 is noted as a pseudogene. This CDR3 has 15 amino acids. For the CDR3, the DNA is TGTGCCAGCAGCAAGCCAGGGGGTCTGGGGACTGAAGCTTTCTTT. It codes for CASSKPGGLGTEAFF.

This clone was seen more than once but under ten times. The V and J genes are TRBV4-3 and TRBJ1-4; a possible D gene is TRBD1 (6 bases). CDR3 length: 15 residues. V lost 2 bases and J lost 3, with 10 bases in between. Germline-derived CDR1 and CDR2 are LGHNA and YSLEER. The CDR3 region has the DNA TGCGCCAGCAGCCAAAAGGGGGACCCTAATGAAAAACTGTTTTTT. This codes for CASSQKGDPNEKLFF.

This rearrangement joins TRBV25-1 to TRBJ2-2; 7 bases agree with TRBD2. V dropped 7 bases and J dropped 5; count of bases not matched to a gene: 1. The CDR3 length is 12 residues. CDR1 and CDR2 (germline): MGHDK, SYGVNS. The CDR3 nucleotides are TGTGCCAGCACGGGGGGTACCGGGGAGCTGTTTTTT. Its protein is CASTGGTGELFF. The entire variable domain, with the rest obtained from reference TRBV25-1 and TRBJ2-2, is as follows: EADIYQTPRYLVIGTGKKITLECSQTMGHDKMYWYQQDPGMELHLIHYSYGVNSTEKGDLSSESTVSRIRTEHFPLTLESARPSHTSQYLCASTGGTGELFFGEGSRLTVL.

The chain combines TRBV7-3 with TRBJ1-1, with D uncertain. There are 15 residues in the CDR3. CDR1 is SGHTA and CDR2 is FQGTGA in the germline V gene. V was pared by 2 bases and J by 0 bases, with 10 bases between. The CDR3 bases are TGTGCCAGCAGCTTACTCCCGGGTATGAACACTGAAGCTTTCTTT. Translation gives CASSLLPGMNTEAFF.

The chain couples TRBV29-1 to TRBJ2-3; either TRBD1 or TRBD2 may supply D (6 bases each). Germline V gene lookup returns CDR1 SQVTM and CDR2 ANQGSEA. V lost 6 bases to trimming and J lost 2 bases, with 15 bases between them. This CDR3 is 14 amino acids long. In DNA form, the CDR3 reads TGCAGCGTGGGGGGCGGGTGGCTCACAGATACGCAGTATTTT. It specifies CSVGGGWLTDTQYF.

The chain couples TRBV30 to TRBJ1-6; D gene uncertain. Trimming took off 7 bases at V and 7 bases at J, with 11 bases between the two ends. Germline V gene lookup returns CDR1 GTSNPN and CDR2 SVGIG (reference sequence). The CDR3 is made up of 12 amino acids. CDR3: CASSLGNSPLHF. CDR3 bases: TGTGCCTCGTCCCTTGGAAATTCACCCCTCCACTTT. The complete variable domain, with remaining parts taken from reference TRBV30 and TRBJ1-6, reads SQTIHQWPATLVQPVGSPLSLECTVEGTSNPNLYWYRQAAGRGLQLLFYSVGIGQISSEVPQNLSASRPQDRQFILSSKKLLLSDSGFYLCASSLGNSPLHFGNGTRLTVT.

The chain carries TRBV11-2 and TRBJ2-1; D ambiguous. Between the trimmed V and J ends, which lost 6 bases and 5 bases, there was a span of 2 bases. The CDR3 is 10 residues long. Germline values: CDR1 SGHAT, CDR2 FQNNGV. CDR3: CASRNNEQFF. In nucleotides, the CDR3 is TGTGCCAGCAGGAACAATGAGCAGTTCTTC.

The chain combines TRBV19 with TRBJ1-5; D might be TRBD1 (5 bases). CDR3 length: 16 amino acids. The ends were cut back, 0 bases at V and 7 bases at J, with 16 bases in the middle. Looked up from germline, CDR1 is LNHDA and CDR2 is SQIVND (reference sequence). This chain's CDR3 is CASSIEGPTRTQPQHF. The DNA of the CDR3 is TGTGCCAGTAGTATAGAGGGGCCGACTAGGACGCAGCCCCAGCATTTT.

The CDR3 protein is CAIPRGPGTDTQYF. The DNA of the CDR3 is TGTGCCATTCCCAGGGGGCCGGGCACAGATACGCAGTATTTT. The genes are TRBV6-4 and TRBJ2-3; 8 positions agree with TRBD1. The CDR3 runs to 14 residues. In germline, CDR1 is MRHNA, CDR2 SNTAGT. V trimming: 10 bases; J trimming: 1 base; junction bases outside the gene matches: 7.

The chain combines TRBV21-1 with TRBJ1-5; the table calls TRBD1, which could not be checked here. TRBV21-1 is a known pseudogene. This CDR3 has 16 residues. The CDR3 spells CASSKEAGARNQPQHF. The CDR3 coding sequence is TGTGCCAGCAGCAAAGAAGCAGGGGCTCGCAATCAGCCCCAGCATTTT.

The DNA of the CDR3 is TGTGCCAGCAGCCAGGGGGTGTCTGGCTACACCTTC. This gives the protein CASSQGVSGYTF. This chain connects TRBV25-1 to TRBJ1-2; 7 bases agree with TRBD1. Trimming at V came to 6 bases and at J to 7 bases, leaving 5 bases not matched to a gene. There are 12 residues in the CDR3. Germline V gene data show CDR1 as MGHDK and CDR2 as SYGVNS.

This clone was seen just once. J is TRBJ2-7 and V is TRBV9; 10 bases line up with TRBD1. The CDR3 runs to 16 residues. V trimming: 4 bases; J trimming: 6 bases; junction bases outside the gene matches: 13. CDR1 is SGDLS, CDR2 YYNGEE, per germline. The DNA for the CDR3 is TGTGCCAGCAGCCCGACAGGGGGCTCGGGTAGGTCCGAGCAGTACTTC. Its translation is CASSPTGGSGRSEQYF.

In its sample, this clone was seen once. In DNA, the CDR3 is TGTGCCAGCAGTCCCCAATGGACAGGGTATGTCTCGGATACGCAGTATTTT. Translation gives CASSPQWTGYVSDTQYF. The chain recombines TRBV27 with TRBJ2-3, with 8 bases identical to TRBD1. V trimming: 5 bases; J trimming: 6 bases; junction bases outside the gene matches: 16. This CDR3 comprises 17 residues. CDR1 MNHEY and CDR2 SMNVEV come from the germline V gene (reference sequence).

The chain uses TRBV27 and TRBJ1-4; D is unclear. The CDR3 consists of 17 residues. Germline-derived CDR1 and CDR2 are MNHEY and SMNVEV (reference sequence). Trimming left V 2 bases short and J 8 bases short, with 21 bases between. The CDR3 spells CASSLRRGVLREEKLFF. CDR3 DNA: TGTGCCAGCAGTTTAAGGCGCGGGGTTCTTAGAGAGGAAAAACTGTTTTTT.

The V call is TRBV19, the J call TRBJ2-7; 10 bases line up with TRBD1. Trimming took 5 bases from V and 2 from J; bases not matched to a gene: 6. The CDR3 sequence is 15 residues long. The V gene's germline CDR1 is LNHDA and CDR2 SQIVND (reference sequence). This CDR3 reads CASSPRDRGTYEQYF. CDR3 nucleotides: TGTGCCAGTAGTCCCCGGGACAGGGGTACCTACGAGCAGTACTTC.

The chain combines TRBV19 with TRBJ1-2; possibly TRBD1 for D (6 bases). CDR3 length equals 14 residues. Trimming took off 4 bases at V and 7 bases at J, with 16 bases between the two ends. Germline lookup yields CDR1 LNHDA and CDR2 SQIVND (reference sequence). In DNA, the CDR3 is TGTGCCAGTAGTACTCAGGGGCCGCGGACTGGCTACACCTTC. The encoded protein is CASSTQGPRTGYTF.

V usage is TRBV25-1 and J usage is TRBJ1-3; D perhaps matches TRBD1 (5 bases). This CDR3 spans 15 amino acids. CDR1 and CDR2 (germline): MGHDK, SYGVNS. Trimming stripped 4 bases from V and 2 bases from J, with 12 bases between. CDR3 sequence: CASSAGFYTGNTIYF. The CDR3 nucleotides read TGTGCCAGCAGTGCAGGGTTTTATACTGGAAACACCATATATTTT.

The V gene is TRBV16, the J gene TRBJ1-6; D is uncertain. V shed 0 bases and J shed 8 bases, with 14 bases lying between them. CDR3 length equals 16 residues. Looked up from germline, CDR1 is KGHSY and CDR2 is FQNENV. The CDR3: CASSQSMEGPHSPLHF. CDR3 DNA: TGTGCCAGCAGCCAATCGATGGAAGGCCCGCATTCACCCCTCCACTTT.

The rearrangement joins TRBV6-1 to TRBJ2-2; D remains unclear. The V gene's germline CDR1 is MNHNS and CDR2 SASEGT. The CDR3 totals 14 residues. V dropped 6 bases and J dropped 0 bases, with 8 bases sitting between them. The CDR3 sequence: CASSRLTNTGELFF. CDR3 nucleotide sequence: TGTGCCAGCAGCAGGCTAACGAACACCGGGGAGCTGTTTTTT.